This T cell receptor beta chain derives from a study of blood T cell repertoires in COVID-19. As for the study in general: Acute and convalescent COVID-19 specimens originated in the United States, Italy and Spain.

Trimming at V came to 2 bases and at J to 0 bases, leaving 4 bases not matched to a gene. The CDR3 runs 17 residues. Germline-derived CDR1 and CDR2 are SGHRS and YFSETQ. Clones were read by immunoSEQ multiplex PCR, and TCRdb kept only the in-frame ones, dropping some. The data hold 110,000 or so clones, with roughly 82% observed a single time. Source material: peripheral blood. The clonotype originates from a woman aged 40 to 50 with acute or convalescent COVID-19. The V and J genes are TRBV5-1 and TRBJ2-7; 14 bases match TRBD2. Here the CDR3 reads CASSFGTSGGSSYEQYF. DNA of the CDR3: TGCGCCAGCAGCTTCGGGACTAGCGGGGGAAGCTCCTACGAGCAGTACTTC.